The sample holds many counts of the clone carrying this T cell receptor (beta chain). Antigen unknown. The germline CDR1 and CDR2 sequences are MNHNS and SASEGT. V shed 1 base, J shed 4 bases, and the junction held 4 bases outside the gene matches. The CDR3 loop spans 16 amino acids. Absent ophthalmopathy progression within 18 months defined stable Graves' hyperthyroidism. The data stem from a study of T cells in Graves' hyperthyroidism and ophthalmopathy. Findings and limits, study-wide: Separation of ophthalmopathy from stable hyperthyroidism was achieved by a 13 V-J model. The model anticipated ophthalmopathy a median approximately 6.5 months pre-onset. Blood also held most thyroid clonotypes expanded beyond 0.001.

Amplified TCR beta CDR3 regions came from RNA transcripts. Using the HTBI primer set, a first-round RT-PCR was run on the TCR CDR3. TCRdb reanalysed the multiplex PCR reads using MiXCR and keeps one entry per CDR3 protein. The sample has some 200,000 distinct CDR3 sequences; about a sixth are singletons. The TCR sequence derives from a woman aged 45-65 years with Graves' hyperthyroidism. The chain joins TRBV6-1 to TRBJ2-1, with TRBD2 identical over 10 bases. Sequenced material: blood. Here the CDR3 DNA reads TGTGCCAGCAGTGAAGTCGGGACTAGCGCTTACAATGAGCAGTTCTTC. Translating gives CASSEVGTSAYNEQFF.